The source of this T cell receptor beta chain is a study of blood T cell repertoires in COVID-19. The method was immunoSEQ multiplex PCR; TCRdb's version includes in-frame clones alone and lacks a portion of them. The sample includes 240,000 or so clones, 80% to 90% of them seen just once. The V and J ends lost 3 bases and 3 bases respectively, with 12 bases between them. CDR1 and CDR2 (germline): SNHLY, FYNNEI. CDR3 length equals 15 residues. This chain connects TRBV2 to TRBJ2-1; D possibly corresponds to TRBD1 (5 bases). Source material: peripheral blood. This TCR derives from a man aged 55 to 70 with acute or convalescent COVID-19. CDR3 residues: CASSEAQAIYNEQFF. In DNA, the CDR3 is TGTGCCAGCAGTGAGGCACAGGCGATCTACAATGAGCAGTTCTTC.